What follows are 28 T cell receptor beta chains derived from one specimen sequenced in a study of blood T cell repertoires in COVID-19. This table comes from immunoSEQ multiplex PCR, and its TCRdb copy is limited to in-frame clones, with some not included. The table lists some 190,000 clones, around 84% of them singletons. Sequenced material: PBMCs or T cells enriched from blood (not recorded which). The receptors originated from a man aged 30 to 39 with acute COVID-19.

V and J are TRBV6-5 and TRBJ1-3; 10 bases line up with TRBD1. Germline CDR1 and CDR2: MNHEY and SVGAGI. V was pared by 6 bases and J by 4 bases, with 6 bases of the junction left unmatched. CDR3 length: 15 amino acids. The CDR3 loop is CASRQGQGKGNTIYF. DNA of the CDR3: TGTGCCAGCAGACAGGGACAGGGGAAAGGAAACACCATATATTTT.

This clone was observed a single time. This chain connects TRBV5-1 to TRBJ1-4, with 10 bases fitting TRBD1. This CDR3 has 19 residues. The germline V gene has CDR1 SGHRS and CDR2 YFSETQ. V dropped 6 bases and J dropped 0; count of bases not matched to a gene: 14. As DNA, the CDR3 is TGCGCCAGCAAACTGGGACAGGGGACTAGAGGTGCAACTAATGAAAAACTGTTTTTT. Protein: CASKLGQGTRGATNEKLFF.

The CDR3 bases are TGCAGTGCTAGTAACAGTCCCAACACTGAAGCTTTCTTT. Translating it yields CSASNSPNTEAFF. This chain connects TRBV20-1 to TRBJ1-1; no firm D call. CDR1 DFQATT and CDR2 SNEGSKA come from the germline V gene (reference sequence). This CDR3 is 13 amino acids long. Trimming took off 3 bases at V and 2 bases at J, with 10 bases between the two ends.

The chain uses TRBV10-1 and TRBJ2-2; maybe TRBD1 (5 bases). Germline loops: CDR1 WNHNN, CDR2 SYGVQD (reference sequence). V was pared by 4 bases and J by 5 bases, with 11 bases between. This CDR3 region has 14 residues. The CDR3 here is CASSASRVTGELFF. In DNA, the CDR3 is TGCGCCAGCAGTGCTTCCAGGGTAACCGGGGAGCTGTTTTTT.

In its sample, this clone was seen once. The chain recombines TRBV5-1 with TRBJ1-4, with TRBD1 matching 7 bases. The CDR3 sequence is 15 residues long. Germline V gene sequence: CDR1 SGHRS, CDR2 YFSETQ. The V and J ends lost 0 bases and 8 bases, in that order; junction bases with no gene match: 7. In nucleotides, the CDR3 is TGCGCCAGCAGCTTGGCGCCAGGGGGTGGCGAAAAACTGTTTTTT. This sequence encodes CASSLAPGGGEKLFF.

This clone has ten or more counts. This chain joins TRBV7-3 and TRBJ1-5; D may be TRBD1 (6 bases). The germline V gene has CDR1 SGHTA and CDR2 FQGTGA. The CDR3 is 17 residues long. Trimming took off 5 bases at V and 0 bases at J, with 17 bases between the two ends. Here the CDR3 reads CASSDRGGFCSNQPQHF. In DNA form, the CDR3 reads TGTGCCAGCAGCGATAGGGGGGGATTCTGTAGCAATCAGCCCCAGCATTTT.

Turning to this clone: At one boundary the junction diverges from the germline segment, which might be a read error. V usage is TRBV18 and J usage is TRBJ1-1; possible D gene TRBD1, 5 bases. The CDR3 length is 14 residues. CDR1 is KGHSH, CDR2 LQKENI, per germline. The CDR3 DNA sequence: TGTGCCAGCTCACCCACCCCGACAGCGCCTGAGGCTTTCTTT. Translated, it gives CASSPTPTAPEAFF. Full variable domain (rest looked up from reference TRBV18 and TRBJ1-1): NAGVMQNPRHLVRRRGQEARLRCSPMKGHSHVYWYRQLPEEGLKFMVYLQKENIIDESGMPKERFSAEFPKEGPSILRIQQVVRGDSAAYFCASSPTPTAPEAFFGQGTRLTVV.

This clone has only a few counts. CDR3 residues: CASSFLSTDTQYF. CDR3 coding DNA: TGTGCCAGCAGCTTCTTAAGCACAGATACGCAGTATTTT. The chain uses TRBV5-6 and TRBJ2-3; D remains ambiguous. V shed 2 bases and J shed 0 bases, with 4 bases lying between them. From germline, CDR1 is SGHDT and CDR2 YYEEEE. The CDR3 has 13 amino acids.

The chain carries TRBV5-4 and TRBJ1-2; 7 nucleotides align to TRBD1. Germline V lookup: CDR1 SGHNT, CDR2 YYREEE (reference sequence). The CDR3 runs to 13 residues. Losses at the gene ends were 0 bases for V and 6 bases for J; bases not matched to a gene: 2. CDR3 residues: CASSLETGNGYTF. CDR3 nucleotide sequence: TGTGCCAGCAGCTTGGAGACAGGGAATGGCTACACCTTC.

This clone was seen a few times. The chain carries TRBV1 and TRBJ1-4; whether TRBD1, the table's D call, matches the DNA was not checked. TRBV1 is recorded as a pseudogene. There are 16 residues in the CDR3. The CDR3 region is CTSSLTPQGVIEKLFF. CDR3 bases: TGCACCAGCAGCCTGACTCCACAGGGTGTCATTGAAAAACTGTTTTTT.

J is TRBJ2-1 and V is TRBV19, with 8 bases that match TRBD1. The V gene's germline CDR1 is LNHDA and CDR2 SQIVND (reference sequence). With 5 bases clipped from V and 4 bases from J, the junction kept 7 bases outside the gene matches. CDR3 length: 15 amino acids. Here the CDR3 DNA reads TGTGCCAGTAGTCCTAGACAGGGGCCATACAATGAGCAGTTCTTC. Encoded protein: CASSPRQGPYNEQFF.

V is TRBV30 and J is TRBJ1-4; D is uncertain. This CDR3 is 15 amino acids long. Germline V gives CDR1 GTSNPN, CDR2 SVGIG (reference sequence). V gave up 0 bases and J gave up 5 bases, with 13 bases separating them. The CDR3 DNA sequence: TGTGCCTGGAGTGTAGGCGGCAGCCGGAATGAAAAACTGTTTTTT. It specifies CAWSVGGSRNEKLFF.

The rearrangement joins TRBV5-4 to TRBJ2-7, with D possibly TRBD2 on 6 matching bases. The CDR3 is 13 amino acids. Germline CDR1 and CDR2: SGHNT and YYREEE (reference sequence). The V end was cut by 5 bases, the J end by 3 bases, with 12 bases between. The CDR3 DNA reads TGTGCCAGCAGTTGGACCGGGGGCTACGAGCAGTACTTC. Protein product: CASSWTGGYEQYF.

This clone has a single count. The chain recombines TRBV5-6 with TRBJ1-5, with 9 bases that match TRBD1. V lost 2 bases and J lost 4; bases outside the gene matches: 4. This CDR3 spans 15 amino acids. The V gene's germline CDR1 is SGHDT and CDR2 YYEEEE. The CDR3 loop is CASSLTGGGNQPQHF. CDR3 nucleotide sequence: TGTGCCAGCAGCTTAACAGGGGGCGGGAATCAGCCCCAGCATTTT.

The CDR3 region has the DNA TGTGCCAGCAGTTTCCCAGGCTTCACTGAAGCTTTCTTT. Translation gives CASSFPGFTEAFF. The chain is built from TRBV12-3 or TRBV12-4 and TRBJ1-1; D is undetermined. This CDR3 contains 13 residues. Trimming left V 3 bases short and J 4 bases short, with 9 bases between.

The V call is TRBV5-6, the J call TRBJ2-1; perhaps TRBD2 as D (5 bases). The V end lost 2 bases, the J end lost 5 bases, and 11 bases lay between the germline ends. Germline loops: CDR1 SGHDT, CDR2 YYEEEE. The CDR3 has 14 residues. The DNA for the CDR3 is TGTGCCAGCAGCTTTATGAGGGCAGACAATGAGCAGTTCTTC. Translated: CASSFMRADNEQFF.

This clone appeared a few times. The chain combines TRBV27 with TRBJ1-2, with TRBD1 as a possible D gene (5 bases). The CDR3 extends over 13 amino acids. CDR1 and CDR2 (germline): MNHEY, SMNVEV (reference sequence). Trimming stripped 4 bases from V and 8 bases from J, with 14 bases between. The CDR3 region has the DNA TGTGCCAGCAGTTCGCTCCCGCGGGGGGGCTACACCTTC. Translating gives CASSSLPRGGYTF.

V usage is TRBV18 and J usage is TRBJ1-2, with D tentatively TRBD1 (6 bases). The V gene's germline CDR1 is KGHSH and CDR2 LQKENI. The ends were cut back, 4 bases at V and 0 bases at J, with 15 bases in the middle. This CDR3 spans 16 amino acids. CDR3 sequence reads: CASSQEEQGANYGYTF. The CDR3 nucleotides are TGTGCCAGCTCACAGGAAGAACAGGGCGCTAACTATGGCTACACCTTC.

CDR3 loop: CASLSGVPNQPQHF. CDR3 coding DNA: TGTGCCAGCTTATCGGGAGTCCCAAATCAGCCCCAGCATTTT. The chain carries TRBV2 and TRBJ1-5; D not certain. CDR3 length equals 14 residues. Germline values: CDR1 SNHLY, CDR2 FYNNEI. Between the trimmed V and J ends, which lost 8 bases and 4 bases, there was a span of 15 bases.

The chain links TRBV14 to TRBJ2-6; possible D gene TRBD1, 6 bases. The germline V gene has CDR1 SGHDN and CDR2 FVKESK. CDR3 length: 13 amino acids. Trimming left V 8 bases short and J 2 bases short, with 7 bases between. As DNA, the CDR3 is TGTGCCAGCGCAGGGGCTGGGGCCAACGTCCTGACTTTC. Amino acids: CASAGAGANVLTF.

A single count supports this clone. The J gene is TRBJ2-5, the V gene TRBV7-9, with a tentative D call TRBD2 (6 bases). V lost 1 base to trimming and J lost 2 bases, with 8 bases between them. Per the germline V gene, CDR1 is SEHNR and CDR2 is FQNEAQ (reference sequence). The CDR3 consists of 14 residues. CDR3 in DNA: TGTGCCAGCAGCTTAGGACTAGGTCAAGAGACCCAGTACTTC. Its protein product is CASSLGLGQETQYF.

The CDR3 region has the DNA TGTGCCAGCACTCCGGCGGGTGGGCAGCCCCAGCATTTT. It yields the protein CASTPAGGQPQHF. The chain couples TRBV7-6 to TRBJ1-5; D unresolved. This CDR3 has 13 residues. The germline V and J ends were trimmed by 7 bases and 7 bases, with 14 bases remaining between them. Germline CDR1 is SGHVS and CDR2 is FNYEAQ.

The V call is TRBV2, the J call TRBJ1-4; D possibly corresponds to TRBD1 (6 bases). The CDR3 runs to 15 residues. Trimming shortened V by 8 bases and J by 0 bases, and 13 bases separated the two germline ends. Germline lookup yields CDR1 SNHLY and CDR2 FYNNEI. This CDR3 is CASDADSSTNEKLFF. DNA for the CDR3: TGTGCCAGCGACGCGGACAGTTCAACTAATGAAAAACTGTTTTTT.

J is TRBJ2-5 and V is TRBV7-7, with 9 positions matching TRBD2. The CDR3 extends over 15 amino acids. Germline V lookup: CDR1 SSHAT, CDR2 FNYEAQ (reference sequence). V gave up 2 bases and J gave up 5 bases; unmatched junction bases: 6. CDR3: CASSLNLAGSETQYF. The CDR3 bases are TGTGCCAGCAGCTTAAATCTAGCGGGGTCGGAGACCCAGTACTTC.

V is TRBV2 and J is TRBJ1-1; the match to TRBD1 covers 9 bases. Germline trimming cut 7 bases from V and 5 bases from J; bases unmatched to any gene: 8. Germline lookup yields CDR1 SNHLY and CDR2 FYNNEI. CDR3 length equals 14 residues. The chain's CDR3 is CASKVWDRVTEAFF. The CDR3 DNA reads TGTGCCAGCAAGGTATGGGACAGGGTGACTGAAGCTTTCTTT. Full variable domain (rest looked up from reference TRBV2 and TRBJ1-1): EPEVTQTPSHQVTQMGQEVILRCVPISNHLYFYWYRQILGQKVEFLVSFYNNEISEKSEIFDDQFSVERPDGSNFTLKIRSTKLEDSAMYFCASKVWDRVTEAFFGQGTRLTVV.

The chain recombines TRBV21-1 with TRBJ1-5; no DNA check was done on the table's D call, TRBD1. TRBV21-1 is classified as a pseudogene. The CDR3 is 18 amino acids. CDR3 coding DNA: TGTGCCAGCAGCATACGGACAGGAACCTCTCTCAGCAATCAGCCCCAGCATTTT. Protein sequence: CASSIRTGTSLSNQPQHF.

The chain combines TRBV7-3 with TRBJ2-3; D ambiguous. The germline V gene has CDR1 SGHTA and CDR2 FQGTGA. There are 17 residues in the CDR3. V was shortened by 1 base and J by 4 bases, with 18 bases between the two germline ends. The DNA of the CDR3 is TGTGCCAGCAGCTTAAGACGAACGCGAGAGGTGGCAGATACGCAGTATTTT. Amino acid sequence: CASSLRRTREVADTQYF.

The rearrangement joins TRBV19 to TRBJ1-6; D possibly corresponds to TRBD1 (6 bases). CDR3 length: 16 amino acids. Germline assignment: CDR1 LNHDA and CDR2 SQIVND (reference sequence). The V end was cut by 1 base, the J end by 10 bases, with 17 bases between. The CDR3 DNA is TGTGCCAGTAGTATAGGAGGGAACAGGGCTTCATCACCCCTCCACTTT. It yields the protein CASSIGGNRASSPLHF. The full variable domain, with the rest looked up from reference TRBV19 and TRBJ1-6, is DGGITQSPKYLFRKEGQNVTLSCEQNLNHDAMYWYRQDPGQGLRLIYYSQIVNDFQKGDIAEGYSVSREKKESFPLTVTSAQKNPTAFYLCASSIGGNRASSPLHFGNGTRLTVT.